These 21 T cell receptor beta chains were sequenced from one sample in a study of blood T cells in healthy people across ages. Then a second PCR, running roughly 7 to 11 cycles, was carried out with a sample-barcoded 5' primer and a J-beta primer mix. A single record per CDR3 protein comes from TCRdb applying MiXCR to the 5' RACE reads. The sample consists of more than 450,000 distinct CDR3 sequences, about 25% of them appearing once. The same sample was also used in a study of T cells of mothers and their children.

What was sequenced was blood. The receptor source for this set is a boy between 2 and 10 years old in good health.

V gene TRBV20-1 combines with J gene TRBJ2-7; 12 nucleotides match TRBD1. The CDR3 sequence is 16 residues long. V was pared by 1 base and J by 2 bases, with 6 bases of the junction left unmatched. Germline CDR1 and CDR2: DFQATT and SNEGSKA (reference sequence). The CDR3 loop reads CSARGTGTGGAYEQYF. The CDR3 DNA reads TGCAGTGCTAGAGGTACCGGGACAGGGGGCGCCTACGAGCAGTACTTC.

The chain is built from TRBV4-3 and TRBJ2-1; D gene unclear. V shed 2 bases and J shed 5 bases, with 13 bases lying between them. Germline CDR1 is LGHNA and CDR2 is YSLEER. The length of the CDR3 is 15 residues. The CDR3 spells CASSQLLGRNNEQFF. CDR3 DNA: TGCGCCAGCAGCCAACTACTCGGACGTAACAATGAGCAGTTCTTC.

Details on this clonotype: A read error may produce the germline difference seen at one junction end. The gene calls are TRBV10-3 and TRBJ2-1; the match to TRBD2 covers 7 bases. CDR1 and CDR2 from the germline V gene are ENHRY and SYGVKD. This CDR3 region has 15 residues. The CDR3 DNA reads as TGTGCAATCACCGGTAGAGCGGGGCGAAACAATGAGCAGTTCTTC. Protein: CAITGRAGRNNEQFF.

The rearrangement links TRBV5-1 to TRBJ1-4, with TRBD1 as a possible D gene (6 bases). CDR3 length equals 16 residues. Germline lookup yields CDR1 SGHRS and CDR2 YFSETQ. Trimming stripped 1 base from V and 0 bases from J, with 10 bases between. DNA for the CDR3: TGCGCCAGCAGCTTGACAGGGTATACAACTAATGAAAAACTGTTTTTT. It codes for CASSLTGYTTNEKLFF.

The chain recombines TRBV6-2 or TRBV6-3 with TRBJ1-2; unclear D gene. This CDR3 spans 13 amino acids. Trimming pared 2 bases from V and 8 bases from J, leaving 12 bases between. CDR1 is MNHEY and CDR2 is SVGEGT in the germline V gene. CDR3 bases: TGTGCCAGCAGTTACGCAGTGCAAGCAGGCTACACCTTC. It translates to CASSYAVQAGYTF.

This chain connects TRBV5-1 to TRBJ2-3, with 10 bases lining up with TRBD2. CDR3 length equals 18 residues. J gave up 0 bases and V 4 bases, and 11 bases lay outside the gene matches. The germline V gene encodes CDR1 SGHRS and CDR2 YFSETQ. The CDR3 protein is CASSHLTSGYLSTDTQYF. Here the CDR3 DNA reads TGCGCCAGCAGCCACCTGACTAGCGGGTACCTTAGCACAGATACGCAGTATTTT.

The chain has TRBV19 and TRBJ1-4; D call uncertain. Trimming took off 3 bases at V and 0 bases at J, with 11 bases between the two ends. The length of the CDR3 is 16 residues. CDR1 is LNHDA, CDR2 SQIVND, per germline (reference sequence). Here the CDR3 reads CASSIWTDATNEKLFF. The DNA for the CDR3 is TGTGCCAGTAGTATCTGGACGGATGCAACTAATGAAAAACTGTTTTTT.

The rearrangement joins TRBV6-1 to TRBJ1-1, with unresolved D. The ends were cut back, 4 bases at V and 2 bases at J, with 11 bases in the middle. CDR3 length: 14 amino acids. Per germline, CDR1 MNHNS and CDR2 SASEGT. The CDR3 loop reads CASSAEPENTEAFF. DNA of the CDR3: TGTGCCAGCAGTGCTGAACCGGAAAACACTGAAGCTTTCTTT.

This clonotype was seen more than once but under ten times. Here the CDR3 reads CASSLERSTGELFF. CDR3 DNA: TGTGCCAGCAGCTTAGAACGGAGCACCGGGGAGCTGTTTTTT. The chain links TRBV7-7 to TRBJ2-2, with unresolved D. V was pared by 1 base and J by 4 bases, with 7 bases between. CDR3 length: 14 amino acids. CDR1 is SSHAT, CDR2 FNYEAQ, per germline (reference sequence).

Concerning this clonotype itself: One end of the junction fails to match germline, which may point to a read error. This rearrangement joins TRBV28 to TRBJ1-4; D is undetermined. The CDR3 extends over 13 amino acids. Germline values: CDR1 MDHEN, CDR2 SYDVKM. The CDR3 loop is CASSLAGNEKPFF. The DNA for the CDR3 is TGTGCCAGCAGTTTGGCGGGAAATGAAAAACCGTTTTTT.

J is TRBJ1-6 and V is TRBV29-1; maybe TRBD1 (5 bases). Trimming removed 6 bases at V and 6 bases at J, with 12 bases between. CDR1 SQVTM and CDR2 ANQGSEA come from the germline V gene. This CDR3 region has 13 residues. Written as DNA, the CDR3 is TGCAGCGTAGCCGGGGACGGTAATTCACCCCTCCACTTT. As protein: CSVAGDGNSPLHF.

This chain links TRBV15 with TRBJ2-5; D gene ambiguous. This CDR3 has 13 residues. Germline CDR1 LNHNV, CDR2 YYDKDF (reference sequence). With 2 bases removed from V and 9 bases from J, the gap between germline ends came to 13 bases. The chain's CDR3 is CATSRNLEWSQYF. The DNA of the CDR3 is TGTGCCACCAGCAGAAATCTGGAGTGGTCCCAGTACTTC.

This chain links TRBV15 with TRBJ1-5; 7 bases align to TRBD1. J lost 6 bases, V lost 1 base, and 6 bases had no gene match. Germline CDR1 LNHNV, CDR2 YYDKDF (reference sequence). The CDR3 has 15 residues. CDR3 loop: CATSRGQGLSQPQHF. The CDR3 DNA follows: TGTGCCACCAGCAGAGGACAGGGTTTGAGTCAGCCCCAGCATTTT.

The chain is built from TRBV12-3 or TRBV12-4 and TRBJ2-1, with TRBD2 matching 9 bases. The length of the CDR3 is 15 residues. V trimming: 5 bases; J trimming: 5 bases; junction bases outside the gene matches: 7. CDR3 sequence (DNA): TGTGCCAGCAGTGAGGGACTAGCTTCCAACAATGAGCAGTTCTTC. This sequence encodes CASSEGLASNNEQFF.

This rearrangement joins TRBV7-3 to TRBJ2-1; D is possibly TRBD2 (6 bases). V lost 0 bases and J 5 bases, leaving 8 bases between the germline ends. Germline CDR1 SGHTA, CDR2 FQGTGA. The CDR3 sequence is 14 residues long. In DNA form, the CDR3 reads TGTGCCAGCAGCTTAACGCCTAGCGACAATGAGCAGTTCTTC. Translated: CASSLTPSDNEQFF.

The table lists this clonotype with a few counts. This rearrangement joins TRBV9 to TRBJ1-2; TRBD1 is a possible D gene (6 bases). With 0 bases removed from V and 6 bases from J, the gap between germline ends came to 9 bases. The CDR3 runs to 13 residues. Germline lookup yields CDR1 SGDLS and CDR2 YYNGEE. The CDR3 loop reads CASSVDRDDGYTF. CDR3 DNA: TGTGCCAGCAGCGTAGACAGGGATGATGGCTACACCTTC.

This clonotype was observed a few times. The V call is TRBV13, the J call TRBJ2-5, with a possible D match to TRBD2 (6 bases). Matching the DNA end better, TRBJ2-1 makes the J call doubtful. Germline V gives CDR1 PRHDT, CDR2 FYEKMQ (reference sequence). There are 17 residues in the CDR3. For the CDR3, the DNA is TGTGCCAGCAGCTTCACTAGCCCCTCGACTCTTTACAATGAGCAGTTCTTC. Translation: CASSFTSPSTLYNEQFF.

This chain links TRBV27 with TRBJ2-7; 10 nucleotides match TRBD2. CDR1 and CDR2 from the germline V gene are MNHEY and SMNVEV (reference sequence). V dropped 5 bases and J dropped 6; count of bases not matched to a gene: 13. This CDR3 contains 16 residues. CDR3 nucleotides: TGTGCCAGCAGTCCCATCGGGACTAGCGTTCAGGGCGAGCAGTACTTC. Translated, it gives CASSPIGTSVQGEQYF.

The J gene is TRBJ2-7, the V gene TRBV10-3; 9 bases are a match to TRBD1. Matching the DNA end better, TRBJ2-1 makes the J call doubtful. The CDR3 totals 14 residues. Germline loops: CDR1 ENHRY, CDR2 SYGVKD. This chain's CDR3 is CAISQGQGHNEQFF. The CDR3 DNA is TGTGCCATCAGCCAGGGACAGGGCCACAATGAGCAGTTCTTC.

The chain joins TRBV6-4 to TRBJ2-5, with 10 nucleotides matching TRBD2. The J call may be in error: the DNA end matches TRBJ2-7 better. Germline-derived CDR1 and CDR2 are MRHNA and SNTAGT. The CDR3 is 15 amino acids. The CDR3 sequence: CASSLIAGGSGEQYF. DNA of the CDR3: TGTGCCAGCAGCCTTATAGCGGGAGGCTCTGGCGAGCAGTACTTC.

This sequence joins TRBV6-4 and TRBJ2-3, with 7 positions matching TRBD2. The CDR3 extends over 13 amino acids. The V segment lost 3 bases and the J segment 3 bases; nucleotides outside the gene matches: 0. Germline assignment: CDR1 MRHNA and CDR2 SNTAGT. The CDR3 sequence: CASSERETDTQYF. The CDR3 DNA reads TGTGCCAGCAGTGAGCGGGAGACAGATACGCAGTATTTT.